The clone carrying this TCR beta chain was seen more than once but under ten times. Its antigen is unidentified. This sample is part of a study of blood T cells in healthy people across ages. Whole-study results and caveats: Estimated diversity that came from one million T cells was considered an underestimate.

Combining a sample-barcoded 5' primer with a J-beta primer mix, a second PCR ran for roughly 7 to 12 cycles. TCRdb fed the 5' RACE reads into MiXCR, producing one record per CDR3 protein. The repertoire consists of 730,000 or so distinct CDR3 sequences, with roughly two fifths occurring once and the leading ten covering less than 25%. Sequencing used blood. This clonotype was sampled from an older woman in good health.

The CDR3 here is CASRSPGAGANVLTF. The DNA for the CDR3 is TGTGCCAGCAGATCCCCGGGCGCTGGGGCCAACGTCCTGACTTTC. The rearrangement uses TRBV6-2 or TRBV6-3 and TRBJ2-6; unclear D gene. The CDR3 totals 15 residues. CDR1 MNHEY and CDR2 SVGEGT come from the germline V gene. The V end was cut by 6 bases, the J end by 2 bases, with 11 bases between.